These 21 T cell receptor beta chains were sequenced from one sample in a study of regulatory and conventional T cells in RAG deficiency (TCRdb year 2017). The library was prepared using the immunoSEQ multiplex PCR assay. Not all clones reach the TCRdb copy of this immuneACCESS table, which keeps in-frame sequences only. Checked studies attribute under half of the gap to unresolved V genes and leave the rest unexplained. This sample has roughly 20,000 clones in its table, and roughly 86% of those were observed once. The top ten clonotypes cover 1.4% of the sample. Before genomic DNA extraction, regulatory T cells were isolated from blood as CD4+CD25-high CD127-low cells. In addition, the sample was reused for a study of regulatory T cells. The second study's authors report: For the multiplex PCR, 52 forward TRBV primers and 13 reverse TRBJ primers were used, and amplification bias was corrected with both assay-based and computational methods.

Source material: Tregs sorted from blood. The receptors come from a human donor in good health.

The chain employs TRBV11-2 and TRBJ2-1, with 11 bases lining up with TRBD2. The germline V gene encodes CDR1 SGHAT and CDR2 FQNNGV. The CDR3 is made up of 13 amino acids. J was trimmed by 8 bases and V by 5 bases; bases with no gene match: 2. This CDR3 reads CASSRSGRDEQFF. CDR3 nucleotides: TGTGCCAGCAGCCGTAGCGGGAGGGATGAGCAGTTCTTC. The full variable domain, in which reference TRBV11-2 and TRBJ2-1 provide the parts outside the CDR3, is EAGVAQSPRYKIIEKRQSVAFWCNPISGHATLYWYQQILGQGPKLLIQFQNNGVVDDSQLPKDRFSAERLKGVDSTLKIQPAKLEDSAVYLCASSRSGRDEQFFGPGTRLTVL.

The chain is built from TRBV4-1 and TRBJ2-2; D gene uncertain. The CDR3 contains 16 residues. V was shortened by 0 bases and J by 0 bases, with 8 bases between the two germline ends. Germline assignment: CDR1 MGHRA and CDR2 YSYEKL. CDR3 in DNA: TGCGCCAGCAGCCAAGATCCCGGATCGAACACCGGGGAGCTGTTTTTT. Translating it yields CASSQDPGSNTGELFF.

The chain couples TRBV4-1 to TRBJ2-1, with 13 nucleotides matching TRBD2. CDR1 MGHRA and CDR2 YSYEKL come from the germline V gene. Trimming removed 0 bases from V and 4 bases from J; junction bases left unmatched: 9. The CDR3 loop spans 19 amino acids. CDR3 DNA: TGCGCCAGCAGCCAAGAATTCACTAGCGGGGGGGCCCGTTACAATGAGCAGTTCTTC. Translated, it gives CASSQEFTSGGARYNEQFF.

This rearrangement joins TRBV30 to TRBJ1-1; D gene uncertain. The V gene lost 5 bases and the J gene lost 0 bases, with 7 bases spanning the gap. Germline values: CDR1 GTSNPN, CDR2 SVGIG (reference sequence). The CDR3 runs 12 residues. The CDR3 loop reads CAWDQVNTEAFF. The CDR3 DNA is TGTGCCTGGGATCAGGTGAACACTGAAGCTTTCTTT.

This chain links TRBV15 with TRBJ1-2, with D possibly matching TRBD1 (6 bases). CDR1 and CDR2 (germline): LNHNV, YYDKDF (reference sequence). V was shortened by 1 base and J by 2 bases, with 11 bases between the two germline ends. The CDR3 is made up of 15 amino acids. The CDR3 DNA is TGTGCCACCAGCAGAGGGAGGGGGTCGAACTATGGCTACACCTTC. It specifies CATSRGRGSNYGYTF.

This rearrangement joins TRBV2 to TRBJ2-7; D is uncertain. The CDR3 spans 13 residues. Trimming removed 6 bases at V and 0 bases at J, with 9 bases between. Per germline, CDR1 SNHLY and CDR2 FYNNEI. CDR3 nucleotide sequence: TGTGCCAGCAGAGAGGACGGCTCCTACGAGCAGTACTTC. It yields the protein CASREDGSYEQYF.

The rearrangement links TRBV9 to TRBJ2-2; 9 nucleotides align to TRBD1. This CDR3 is 15 amino acids long. The germline CDR1 and CDR2 sequences are SGDLS and YYNGEE. V shed 5 bases and J 4 bases; nucleotides not matched to a gene: 6. The CDR3 sequence is CASSTGTGRTGELFF. In DNA, the CDR3 is TGTGCCAGCAGTACCGGGACAGGGCGCACCGGGGAGCTGTTTTTT.

The chain couples TRBV6-5 to TRBJ1-1, with unresolved D. V lost 5 bases and J 0 bases, leaving 4 bases between the germline ends. The CDR3 length is 12 residues. The germline V gene has CDR1 MNHEY and CDR2 SVGAGI. CDR3 protein: CASSQLNTEAFF. In DNA form, the CDR3 reads TGTGCCAGCAGTCAGTTGAACACTGAAGCTTTCTTT.

This clone was observed once. The chain links TRBV4-2 to TRBJ2-1; D is tentatively TRBD1 or TRBD2 (5 bases each). There are 15 residues in the CDR3. Germline V lookup: CDR1 LGHNA, CDR2 YNFKEQ. The V and J ends lost 0 bases and 7 bases respectively, with 13 bases between them. The CDR3 DNA reads as TGTGCCAGCAGCCAAGATGGTGGGACCACAAATGAGCAGTTCTTC. Protein sequence: CASSQDGGTTNEQFF.

The rearrangement links TRBV27 to TRBJ2-6, with D possibly being TRBD2 (6 bases). Trimming shortened V by 3 bases and J by 1 base, and 19 bases separated the two germline ends. CDR3 length: 19 residues. From germline, CDR1 is MNHEY and CDR2 SMNVEV (reference sequence). The chain's CDR3 is CASSFGMRGIGSGANVLTF. The CDR3 coding sequence is TGTGCCAGCAGTTTTGGGATGCGGGGTATAGGTTCTGGGGCCAACGTCCTGACTTTC.

This chain links TRBV29-1 with TRBJ2-1; tentative D call: TRBD2 (5 bases). V was trimmed by 4 bases and J by 0 bases, leaving 13 bases between them. Per germline, CDR1 SQVTM and CDR2 ANQGSEA. The CDR3 consists of 15 residues. The CDR3 nucleotides are TGCAGCGTTGTTTTCTGGGAGAGCTCCTACAATGAGCAGTTCTTC. Translation gives CSVVFWESSYNEQFF.

The genes are TRBV5-3 and TRBJ2-5, with D perhaps TRBD1 or TRBD2 (5 bases each). TRBV5-3 is assigned to the ORF class and has an uncertain function. V was shortened by 5 bases and J by 5 bases, with 16 bases between the two germline ends. CDR3 length equals 14 residues. As DNA, the CDR3 is TGTGCCAGAAGTCTCGTCGGGGCCCCGGAGACCCAGTACTTC. Translated, it gives CARSLVGAPETQYF.

The chain carries TRBV5-5 and TRBJ2-5, with TRBD2 matching over 11 bases. With V trimmed by 0 bases and J by 4 bases, 11 bases remained unmatched. The germline V gene encodes CDR1 SGHKS and CDR2 YYEKEE (reference sequence). CDR3 size: 18 residues. In DNA form, the CDR3 reads TGTGCCAGCAGCTTGGCAGGGCTAGCGGGAGGTACTCGAGAGACCCAGTACTTC. Translation gives CASSLAGLAGGTRETQYF.

The V and J genes are TRBV9 and TRBJ2-2; D uncertain. The CDR3 is 14 amino acids. V dropped 3 bases and J dropped 6 bases, with 12 bases sitting between them. Per germline, CDR1 SGDLS and CDR2 YYNGEE. CDR3 bases: TGTGCCAGCAGCGGAACGGAGAATCCCGGGGAGCTGTTTTTT. Its translation is CASSGTENPGELFF. The full variable domain, its missing parts supplied by reference TRBV9 and TRBJ2-2, is DSGVTQTPKHLITATGQRVTLRCSPRSGDLSVYWYQQSLDQGLQFLIQYYNGEERAKGNILERFSAQQFPDLHSELNLSSLELGDSALYFCASSGTENPGELFFGEGSRLTVL.

Of note for this clone: An end of the junction does not agree with germline; a read error may underlie this. The chain recombines TRBV6-1 with TRBJ2-5, with unresolved D. Germline values: CDR1 MNHNS, CDR2 SASEGT. The CDR3 spans 13 residues. CDR3 residues: CAGSTPLRETQYF. CDR3 in DNA: TGTGCCGGCAGCACCCCTCTTCGGGAGACCCAGTACTTC.

This chain connects TRBV6-1 to TRBJ1-2, with D unclear. The CDR3 spans 11 residues. With 1 base removed from V and 8 bases from J, the gap between germline ends came to 5 bases. Germline V lookup: CDR1 MNHNS, CDR2 SASEGT. Here the CDR3 reads CASSEGQGYTF. The CDR3 bases are TGTGCCAGCAGTGAAGGTCAGGGCTACACCTTC.

This clone was recorded a few times. The chain is built from TRBV6-5 and TRBJ1-5, with 8 bases lining up with TRBD1. CDR1 is MNHEY, CDR2 SVGAGI, per germline. J was trimmed by 9 bases and V by 5 bases; bases with no gene match: 9. CDR3 length: 14 amino acids. This chain's CDR3 is CASSGTGQYLPQHF. CDR3 DNA sequence: TGTGCCAGCAGTGGGACAGGTCAATATCTGCCCCAGCATTTT.

The chain carries TRBV5-1 and TRBJ2-4; tentative D call: TRBD1 (5 bases). Germline assignment: CDR1 SGHRS and CDR2 YFSETQ. CDR3 size: 15 residues. Trimming shortened V by 0 bases and J by 3 bases, and 10 bases separated the two germline ends. Written as DNA, the CDR3 is TGCGCCAGCAGCTTGGGTGGGGCAGTCAAAAACATTCAGTACTTC. This gives the protein CASSLGGAVKNIQYF.

V and J are TRBV6-1 and TRBJ1-1; D is uncertain. The CDR3 runs 11 residues. The germline V gene has CDR1 MNHNS and CDR2 SASEGT. The V and J ends lost 4 bases and 7 bases respectively, with 7 bases between them. CDR3 nucleotides: TGTGCCAGCAGTGGGTGGGATGAAGCTTTCTTT. Translation: CASSGWDEAFF.

This clone was observed a few times. The chain recombines TRBV7-9 with TRBJ1-3; D gene ambiguous. Germline CDR1 and CDR2: SEHNR and FQNEAQ (reference sequence). Trimming shortened V by 1 base and J by 3 bases, and 4 bases separated the two germline ends. The CDR3 is 13 residues long. The CDR3 loop reads CASSLGHGNTIYF. The CDR3 DNA is TGTGCCAGCAGCTTAGGGCATGGAAACACCATATATTTT. The complete variable domain, with remaining parts taken from reference TRBV7-9 and TRBJ1-3, reads DTGVSQNPRHKITKRGQNVTFRCDPISEHNRLYWYRQTLGQGPEFLTYFQNEAQLEKSRLLSDRFSAERPKGSFSTLEIQRTEQGDSAMYLCASSLGHGNTIYFGEGSWLTVV.

Here the CDR3 reads CASSDYRGRDYGYTF. CDR3 nucleotide sequence: TGTGCCAGCAGTGATTACAGGGGGCGAGACTATGGCTACACCTTC. This sequence joins TRBV25-1 and TRBJ1-2; 9 nucleotides line up with TRBD1. The CDR3 has 15 amino acids. Germline V gene sequence: CDR1 MGHDK, CDR2 SYGVNS. The trim removed 3 bases at V and 3 bases at J, leaving 5 bases unmatched.